This T cell receptor beta chain was sequenced in a study of prognosis after radiotherapy for stage I lung cancer. Across the study: In 3 to 5 fractions, radiotherapy was administered as SBRT with a biologically effective dose of at least 100 Gy.

V lost 6 bases and J lost 4, with 16 bases in between. Germline CDR1 MNHNS, CDR2 SASEGT. This CDR3 has 14 residues. Multiplex PCR in two rounds served to amplify TCR beta CDR3 from genomic DNA. Primers were specific to each TRBV and TRBJ gene in first-round PCR. TCRdb fed the multiplex PCR reads into MiXCR, producing one record per CDR3 protein. The profile shows approximately 35,000 distinct CDR3 sequences, 30% to 35% of them singletons. Sequenced here: PBMCs, sampled before or after stereotactic body radiation therapy (not recorded which). V is TRBV6-1 and J is TRBJ2-7; TRBD1 or TRBD2 may be the D gene (5 bases each). This sequence was found in a donor over 45 with non-small cell lung cancer. CDR3 amino acids: CASRGEHGVYEQYF. The DNA for the CDR3 is TGTGCCAGCAGAGGGGAACACGGGGTTTACGAGCAGTACTTC.